This entry features one TCR beta chain sequence. Seattle-derived patients entered the study during active infection and were followed longitudinally. This CDR3 region has 17 residues. J was trimmed by 4 bases and V by 8 bases; bases with no gene match: 14. CDR1 LGHNT and CDR2 FRNRAP come from the germline V gene. The sample originates from a study of blood T cell repertoires in COVID-19. Turning to the study itself: PBMCs, B-cell-depleted T cells, or T cells were the source of the cDNA or gDNA that made up the material.

Generated by immunoSEQ multiplex PCR, the TCRdb table keeps only in-frame clones and is missing some. This table has about 410,000 clones, approximately 91% appearing once. The sample was peripheral blood. The sequence was obtained from a woman aged 40 to 50 with COVID-19, enrolled during active disease. The rearrangement joins TRBV12-5 to TRBJ1-5; 10 bases are shared with TRBD1. CDR3: CASSPDRGLYGNQPQHF. The CDR3 DNA follows: TGTGCTAGTAGCCCTGACAGGGGGCTTTATGGGAATCAGCCCCAGCATTTT.